This T cell receptor beta chain is from a study of CD8 T cells in Susac syndrome. The length of the CDR3 is 12 residues. In germline, CDR1 is SGHVS, CDR2 FQNEAQ. The V gene end was trimmed by 5 bases and the J gene end by 7 bases; junction bases not matched to a gene: 3. CD8+ and CD4+ T cells taken from blood had their TCR beta sequenced. FACS enriched CD8+ TEMRA cells, while bulk CD8+ and CD4+ were negatively isolated. Random-hexamer reverse transcription was applied to roughly 0.45 to 1 ug RNA. TCRdb reanalysed the immunoSEQ multiplex PCR reads using MiXCR and keeps one entry per CDR3 protein. This repertoire shows approximately 140,000 distinct CDR3 sequences, 80% to 85% found once; its top ten account for roughly 0.5%.

J is TRBJ1-2 and V is TRBV7-8, with TRBD1 matching 8 bases. Sequencing was carried out using CD8+ T cells from PBMCs. The TCR originated in a human donor with multiple sclerosis. The CDR3 DNA is TGTGCCAGCAGCCCGACAGGGGTTGGCTACACCTTC. The encoded protein is CASSPTGVGYTF.